The following is a T cell receptor (beta chain) sequence with its context. Followed over time, Seattle patients had been enrolled while infection was active. The authors' processing: Reference gene primer amplification gave estimated nucleated cell counts. Measured with immunoSEQ multiplex PCR; TCRdb has only the in-frame clones, and not every one. Clone size and the V and J calls come from that table; the DNA yielded D and trimming. The sample contains just over 250,000 clones, more than 85% of which appear only once. The sample belongs to a study of blood T cell repertoires in COVID-19. Study background: The origin of the acute and convalescent COVID-19 samples was the United States, Italy and Spain. T cells, B-cell-depleted T cells, or PBMCs supplied cDNA or gDNA.

Between the trimmed V and J ends, which lost 4 bases and 3 bases, there was a span of 7 bases. CDR3 size: 12 residues. The sequence derives from a person aged 18-35 years with COVID-19, enrolled during active disease. The sequenced sample consisted of peripheral blood. The chain couples TRBV12-3 or TRBV12-4 to TRBJ2-7, with D possibly being TRBD2 (5 bases). CDR3 bases: TGTGCCAGCAGTTCCGGGAACTACGAGCAGTACTTC. Translated: CASSSGNYEQYF.